This T cell receptor (beta chain) comes out of a study of cytomegalovirus exposure and HLA in healthy donors. Across the whole study: Within an early data release were tens of millions of unique TCRs drawn from HLA-typed donors.

In regard to this clone: Its target is unknown.

General observations from the study: HLA-A and HLA-B allele assignments for most subjects were reportedly predicted accurately using TCR beta sequences. In a later analysis, across HLA loci, associated TCR counts were highest for DRB1, lowest for HLA-C. Sequencing depth roughly uniform across donors was assumed in presence/absence analyses.

Germline CDR1 and CDR2: MNHNS and SASEGT. The CDR3 spans 16 residues. V was clipped by 4 bases and J by 1 base; unmatched bases: 3. PCR involved 60 Vbeta and 13 Jbeta primers. Repertoires were generated with immunoSEQ multiplex PCR, while TCRdb's copy carries only in-frame clones and drops some. This sample has tens of thousands of clones; over 70% occur once, and the top ten carry approximately 8.2%. The rearrangement links TRBV6-1 to TRBJ2-3; TRBD2 agrees at 12 bases. The sequenced sample consisted of PBMCs. This sequence originates from a man in his sixties in good health and CMV-seronegative. In DNA form, the CDR3 reads TGTGCCAGCAGTGCCCTAGCGGGAGGGGGCACAGATACGCAGTATTTT. Protein sequence: CASSALAGGGTDTQYF.